One and the same sample provided the 29 T cell receptor beta chains below, sequenced in a study of cytomegalovirus exposure and HLA in healthy donors. This PCR relied on a set of 60 Vbeta primers and 13 Jbeta primers. TCRdb's table, derived via immunoSEQ multiplex PCR, lists solely in-frame clones and lacks some. The sample lists 95,000 to 150,000 clones, around 78% seen once, with 4.5% to 5% in the top ten. Sequenced: PBMCs. All receptors derive from a man aged 55-75 years in good health and CMV-seropositive.

With regard to this clone: The junction departs from the called germline gene at one end, perhaps through a read error. The chain carries TRBV10-3 and TRBJ2-5; TRBD1 is a possible D gene (6 bases). This CDR3 is built from 12 residues. Germline CDR1 ENHRY, CDR2 SYGVKD. The CDR3 region is CASSRRGETQYF. In DNA form, the CDR3 reads TGTGCCAGCAGTCGCAGGGGTGAGACCCAGTACTTC.

The gene calls are TRBV29-1 and TRBJ1-2; D gene unclear. This CDR3 region has 12 residues. Germline lookup yields CDR1 SQVTM and CDR2 ANQGSEA. V was trimmed by 0 bases and J by 3 bases, leaving 5 bases between them. The CDR3 DNA follows: TGCAGCGTTGAAGACAGGTACTATGGCTACACCTTC. It translates to CSVEDRYYGYTF.

The CDR3 reads CASSLNLDRGHEQYF. CDR3 coding DNA: TGTGCCAGCAGCTTAAACCTAGACAGGGGCCACGAGCAGTACTTC. V gene TRBV5-4 combines with J gene TRBJ2-7; 8 bases align to TRBD1. The length of the CDR3 is 15 residues. V lost 2 bases, J lost 5 bases, and 9 bases stayed unmatched. Germline lookup yields CDR1 SGHNT and CDR2 YYREEE (reference sequence). Supplemented by reference TRBV5-4 and TRBJ2-7, the full variable domain reads ETGVTQSPTHLIKTRGQQVTLRCSSQSGHNTVSWYQQALGQGPQFIFQYYREEENGRGNFPPRFSGLQFPNYSSELNVNALELDDSALYLCASSLNLDRGHEQYFGPGTRLTVT.

V is TRBV15 and J is TRBJ1-3; no clear D gene. CDR1 is LNHNV and CDR2 is YYDKDF in the germline V gene (reference sequence). There are 13 residues in the CDR3. V was trimmed by 5 bases and J by 2 bases, leaving 7 bases between them. CDR3 sequence: CATSGSTGNTIYF. CDR3 bases: TGTGCCACCAGCGGTAGTACTGGAAACACCATATATTTT.

The chain links TRBV9 to TRBJ1-2; maybe TRBD1 (5 bases). Trimming took 3 bases from V and 4 from J, leaving 13 bases between them. CDR3 length: 14 residues. The germline V gene encodes CDR1 SGDLS and CDR2 YYNGEE. The CDR3 here is CASSGRGVSYGYTF. CDR3 bases: TGTGCCAGCAGCGGCCGGGGGGTTAGCTATGGCTACACCTTC.

The chain combines TRBV18 with TRBJ1-2; a weak D match, TRBD1 (5 bases). Germline assignment: CDR1 KGHSH and CDR2 LQKENI. This CDR3 region has 15 residues. V was trimmed by 1 base and J by 2 bases, leaving 11 bases between them. CDR3 amino acids: CASSPLPGRNYGYTF. The CDR3 DNA is TGTGCCAGCTCACCACTGCCAGGGAGGAACTATGGCTACACCTTC.

The chain couples TRBV5-1 to TRBJ1-6, with D uncertain. V was cut by 2 bases and J by 8 bases, with 5 bases left in between. Germline CDR1 reads SGHRS; CDR2 reads YFSETQ. The CDR3 contains 12 residues. The CDR3 reads CASSFGDSPLHF. The DNA of the CDR3 is TGCGCCAGCAGCTTTGGAGATTCACCCCTCCACTTT.

Comment on this clone: One end of the junction fails to match germline, which may point to a read error. The rearrangement uses TRBV27 and TRBJ1-2, with 7 bases identical to TRBD1. The CDR3 has 15 amino acids. Germline V CDR1 and CDR2: MNHEY, SMNVEV (reference sequence). In DNA, the CDR3 is TGTGCCAGCAGTCCGACAGGGTGGAGTTACTATGGCTACCCCTTC. Its translation is CASSPTGWSYYGYPF.

The chain uses TRBV5-1 and TRBJ2-3; 12 positions match TRBD2. The CDR3 has 19 residues. The trim removed 6 bases at V and 9 bases at J, leaving 23 bases unmatched. Per the germline V gene, CDR1 is SGHRS and CDR2 is YFSETQ. The CDR3 nucleotides read TGCGCCAGCACCCGAGGGCTAGCGGGGGGGAATTCGGCGCTCGGCACGCAGTATTTT. Translating it yields CASTRGLAGGNSALGTQYF.

The rearrangement links TRBV11-2 to TRBJ2-7; a possible D gene is TRBD2 (5 bases). The CDR3 loop spans 16 amino acids. Deletions cut 0 bases from V and 0 bases from J, with 12 bases between. Per germline, CDR1 SGHAT and CDR2 FQNNGV. DNA for the CDR3: TGTGCCAGCAGCTTAGATCAAGCGGCGAGCTCCTACGAGCAGTACTTC. Translating it yields CASSLDQAASSYEQYF.

The CDR3 loop reads CASRNGPARYYEQYF. CDR3 DNA: TGTGCCAGTCGGAATGGGCCGGCTCGATACTACGAGCAGTACTTC. The rearrangement uses TRBV6-5 and TRBJ2-7, with no clear D. The CDR3 is 15 residues long. CDR1 MNHEY and CDR2 SVGAGI come from the germline V gene. The V end was cut by 9 bases, the J end by 3 bases, with 21 bases between.

The CDR3 sequence: CASSDRLSGEQYF. CDR3 DNA: TGTGCCAGCAGTGACAGGCTGAGCGGCGAGCAGTACTTC. The genes are TRBV25-1 and TRBJ2-7; maybe TRBD2 (5 bases). The germline gives CDR1 MGHDK, CDR2 SYGVNS. The CDR3 spans 13 residues. V was pared by 3 bases and J by 6 bases, with 12 bases between.

The chain links TRBV18 to TRBJ2-5, with D unresolved. Trimming shortened V by 2 bases and J by 1 base, and 5 bases separated the two germline ends. CDR1 KGHSH and CDR2 LQKENI come from the germline V gene. This CDR3 contains 13 residues. In DNA, the CDR3 is TGTGCCAGCTCACCATCCTCCCAAGAGACCCAGTACTTC. Translation gives CASSPSSQETQYF.

V and J are TRBV2 and TRBJ2-5; the match to TRBD2 covers 12 bases. The end of the DNA aligns better with TRBJ2-7, so the J call may be wrong. Germline CDR1 reads SNHLY; CDR2 reads FYNNEI. CDR3 length: 15 amino acids. The CDR3 is CASTWTSGALGEQYF. CDR3 DNA: TGTGCCAGCACCTGGACTAGCGGGGCCTTGGGCGAGCAGTACTTC.

The J gene is TRBJ1-6, the V gene TRBV19; 8 bases align to TRBD1. Germline V gene data show CDR1 as LNHDA and CDR2 as SQIVND (reference sequence). The CDR3 runs to 17 residues. Trimming at V came to 5 bases and at J to 8 bases, leaving 14 bases not matched to a gene. The CDR3 protein is CASSQQGGTLSYSPLHF. For the CDR3, the DNA is TGTGCCAGTAGTCAACAGGGGGGAACCCTAAGTTATTCACCCCTCCACTTT.

In this sample, this clone turned up once. This CDR3 reads CASSFAMNTEAFF. CDR3 bases: TGTGCCAGTAGTTTTGCGATGAACACTGAAGCTTTCTTT. The chain is built from TRBV19 and TRBJ1-1; D not resolved. The CDR3 is 13 residues long. V lost 5 bases and J 0 bases, leaving 7 bases between the germline ends. The germline gives CDR1 LNHDA, CDR2 SQIVND (reference sequence).

This chain joins TRBV5-8 and TRBJ1-2; a weak D match, TRBD1 (5 bases). CDR1 SGHTS and CDR2 YDEGEE come from the germline V gene. This CDR3 spans 15 amino acids. Deletions cut 3 bases from V and 8 bases from J, with 20 bases between. The CDR3 sequence is CASSSMILGDWGYTF. The CDR3 DNA is TGTGCCAGCAGCTCCATGATCCTCGGGGACTGGGGCTACACCTTC.

The chain joins TRBV6-5 to TRBJ1-4; D remains ambiguous. V was pared by 6 bases and J by 11 bases, with 10 bases between. Germline lookup yields CDR1 MNHEY and CDR2 SVGAGI. The CDR3 runs to 11 residues. CDR3 region: CASSSGGKLFF. In DNA, the CDR3 is TGTGCCAGCAGCTCGGGTGGGAAACTGTTTTTT.

This chain connects TRBV2 to TRBJ1-5, with D tentatively TRBD1 (5 bases). The ends were cut back, 6 bases at V and 2 bases at J, with 8 bases in the middle. The CDR3 contains 13 residues. Germline CDR1 is SNHLY and CDR2 is FYNNEI. In DNA, the CDR3 is TGTGCCAGCAGGGACACAGGCAATCAGCCCCAGCATTTT. This codes for CASRDTGNQPQHF.

This chain uses TRBV11-2 with TRBJ1-1; D is possibly TRBD1 (5 bases). Germline lookup yields CDR1 SGHAT and CDR2 FQNNGV. The germline V and J ends were trimmed by 0 bases and 5 bases, with 7 bases remaining between them. The CDR3 covers 13 residues. DNA of the CDR3: TGTGCCAGCAGCTTAGACGGGGGAACTGAAGCTTTCTTT. Amino acids: CASSLDGGTEAFF. The whole variable domain, filled in from reference TRBV11-2 and TRBJ1-1, reads EAGVAQSPRYKIIEKRQSVAFWCNPISGHATLYWYQQILGQGPKLLIQFQNNGVVDDSQLPKDRFSAERLKGVDSTLKIQPAKLEDSAVYLCASSLDGGTEAFFGQGTRLTVV.

This rearrangement joins TRBV14 to TRBJ2-3; D perhaps matches TRBD1 (5 bases). This CDR3 has 17 amino acids. V lost 0 bases and J lost 1, with 14 bases in between. The germline V gene encodes CDR1 SGHDN and CDR2 FVKESK. Here the CDR3 reads CASSQDWAGQGTDTQYF. Written as DNA, the CDR3 is TGTGCCAGCAGCCAAGATTGGGCCGGACAAGGCACAGATACGCAGTATTTT.

This clone was seen only once. V and J are TRBV6-5 and TRBJ1-1, with 9 nucleotides matching TRBD1. The CDR3 runs 14 residues. From germline, CDR1 is MNHEY and CDR2 SVGAGI. After removal of 4 bases from V and 3 bases from J, the junction contained 3 bases not matched to a gene. In nucleotides, the CDR3 is TGTGCCAGCAGTTGGGGACAGGGTGACACTGAAGCTTTCTTT. This sequence encodes CASSWGQGDTEAFF.

The gene calls are TRBV6-1 and TRBJ1-1; D gene uncertain. The germline V gene encodes CDR1 MNHNS and CDR2 SASEGT. The length of the CDR3 is 13 residues. V shed 7 bases and J shed 2 bases, with 11 bases lying between them. For the CDR3, the DNA is TGTGCCAGCACCCTAGAGAAAAACACTGAAGCTTTCTTT. The encoded protein is CASTLEKNTEAFF.

This clone was seen more than once but under ten times. The chain joins TRBV28 to TRBJ1-2, with D maybe TRBD1 (5 bases). Germline V gene data show CDR1 as MDHEN and CDR2 as SYDVKM. The CDR3 sequence is 14 residues long. Trimming cost V 5 bases and J 4 bases, with 14 bases left between them. CDR3 bases: TGTGCCAGCAGTCCCCCGGCGGGGCCCTATGGCTACACCTTC. This encodes CASSPPAGPYGYTF.

The chain carries TRBV10-3 and TRBJ2-7, with 9 bases fitting TRBD2. The CDR3 is 15 amino acids. Trimming removed 2 bases from V and 4 bases from J; junction bases left unmatched: 6. Germline V CDR1 and CDR2: ENHRY, SYGVKD. The CDR3 region is CAISEGGGGAYEQYF. The CDR3 DNA reads TGTGCCATCAGTGAGGGTGGCGGGGGGGCTTACGAGCAGTACTTC.

The rearrangement links TRBV13 to TRBJ2-5; 7 bases agree with TRBD1. The DNA end is more similar to TRBJ2-7, so the J call may be wrong. Per germline, CDR1 PRHDT and CDR2 FYEKMQ (reference sequence). The CDR3 is 15 residues long. The CDR3, as DNA: TGTGCCAGCAGCTTACGCGACAGGGACACCTACGAGCAGTACTTC. This gives the protein CASSLRDRDTYEQYF.

This rearrangement joins TRBV30 to TRBJ1-3; 8 bases map to TRBD1. V lost 5 bases and J lost 4; bases outside the gene matches: 1. The CDR3 contains 12 residues. CDR1 and CDR2 (germline): GTSNPN, SVGIG (reference sequence). The CDR3 loop is CAWGQGGNTIYF. CDR3 DNA sequence: TGTGCCTGGGGACAGGGCGGAAACACCATATATTTT.

This clone was recorded once. The chain uses TRBV28 and TRBJ1-6, with TRBD1 as a possible D gene (5 bases). The CDR3 spans 16 residues. Germline loops: CDR1 MDHEN, CDR2 SYDVKM. Trimming took off 5 bases at V and 8 bases at J, with 19 bases between the two ends. The CDR3 protein is CASSPDTTAPYSPLHF. The CDR3 region has the DNA TGTGCCAGCAGTCCGGATACGACAGCTCCTTATTCACCCCTCCACTTT.

This clone is a singleton in its sample. The rearrangement joins TRBV6-6 to TRBJ1-5; 8 bases are shared with TRBD1. The CDR3 length is 14 residues. V was clipped by 6 bases and J by 6 bases; unmatched bases: 7. In germline, CDR1 is MNHNY, CDR2 SVGAGI (reference sequence). This CDR3 reads CASSMGQVSQPQHF. CDR3 nucleotides: TGTGCCAGCAGCATGGGACAGGTGAGTCAGCCCCAGCATTTT.